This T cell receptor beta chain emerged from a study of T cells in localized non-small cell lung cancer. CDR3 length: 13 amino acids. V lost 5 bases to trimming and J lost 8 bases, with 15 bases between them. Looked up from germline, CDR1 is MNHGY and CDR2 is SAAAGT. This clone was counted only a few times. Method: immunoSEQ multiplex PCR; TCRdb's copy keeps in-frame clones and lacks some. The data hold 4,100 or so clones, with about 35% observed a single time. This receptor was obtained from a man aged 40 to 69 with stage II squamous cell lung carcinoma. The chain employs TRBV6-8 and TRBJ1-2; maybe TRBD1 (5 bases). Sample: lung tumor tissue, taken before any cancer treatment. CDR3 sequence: CASSRDSEGGYTF. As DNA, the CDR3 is TGTGCCAGCAGTCGGGACTCCGAGGGGGGCTACACCTTC.